Below are 30 T cell receptor beta chains sequenced from a single sample in a study of CD8 T cells in Susac syndrome. With random hexamers, reverse transcription was performed on 0.5 to 1 ug of RNA. TCRdb redid the calling of the immunoSEQ multiplex PCR reads with MiXCR, one entry per CDR3 protein. The sample lists fewer than 350,000 distinct CDR3 sequences; approximately 85% were seen once. Sequenced: CD8+ T cells from PBMCs. Receptor source: a human donor with multiple sclerosis.

The chain joins TRBV19 to TRBJ2-7; 8 bases are shared with TRBD1. CDR1 and CDR2 (germline): LNHDA, SQIVND (reference sequence). V shed 3 bases, J shed 4 bases, and the junction held 5 bases outside the gene matches. CDR3 length equals 14 residues. CDR3 amino acids: CASSIQGAQYEQYF. The CDR3 DNA reads as TGTGCCAGTAGTATTCAGGGGGCTCAGTACGAGCAGTACTTC. Full variable domain (rest looked up from reference TRBV19 and TRBJ2-7): DGGITQSPKYLFRKEGQNVTLSCEQNLNHDAMYWYRQDPGQGLRLIYYSQIVNDFQKGDIAEGYSVSREKKESFPLTVTSAQKNPTAFYLCASSIQGAQYEQYFGPGTRLTVT.

The CDR3 DNA follows: TGCAGTGCTAGAGACTTAGTCGTGGGACTAGCGGTTTACAATGAGCAGTTCTTC. The encoded protein is CSARDLVVGLAVYNEQFF. V gene TRBV20-1 combines with J gene TRBJ2-1, with 11 bases matching TRBD2. This CDR3 contains 18 residues. J was trimmed by 4 bases and V by 0 bases; bases with no gene match: 11. CDR1 is DFQATT, CDR2 SNEGSKA, per germline (reference sequence).

Worth noting for this clonotype: Compared with germline, one end of the junction differs, possibly owing to a read error. The V call is TRBV4-1, the J call TRBJ2-7, with TRBD2 identical over 9 bases. The V gene's germline CDR1 is MGHRA and CDR2 YSYEKL. The CDR3 covers 15 residues. The CDR3 bases are TGCGCCAGCAGCCAGACGTCTAGCGGGACCTACGGGCAGTACTTC. Translation: CASSQTSSGTYGQYF.

The CDR3 region has the DNA TGCGCCAGCAGCTTACGCGGGACTAGAGCAGATACGCAGTATTTT. This translates into CASSLRGTRADTQYF. The chain employs TRBV5-1 and TRBJ2-3, with 8 bases matching TRBD2. The CDR3 runs to 15 residues. Per germline, CDR1 SGHRS and CDR2 YFSETQ. V shed 2 bases and J 4 bases; nucleotides not matched to a gene: 6.

This clonotype came up once. The chain is built from TRBV28 and TRBJ2-1; D might be TRBD1 or TRBD2, each matching 5 bases. The germline V and J ends were trimmed by 8 bases and 9 bases, with 17 bases remaining between them. CDR3 length equals 13 residues. Germline-derived CDR1 and CDR2 are MDHEN and SYDVKM. CDR3 sequence reads: CASGDRGVIEQFF. The DNA for the CDR3 is TGTGCCAGCGGAGACCGAGGGGTAATTGAGCAGTTCTTC.

This chain connects TRBV20-1 to TRBJ1-4, with a weak D call TRBD1 (6 bases). Germline CDR1 DFQATT, CDR2 SNEGSKA (reference sequence). V gave up 5 bases and J gave up 6 bases, with 16 bases separating them. This CDR3 is 14 amino acids long. The CDR3 reads CSALIDRQDEKLFF. The DNA for the CDR3 is TGCAGTGCTTTAATAGACAGGCAGGATGAAAAACTGTTTTTT.

This chain links TRBV5-1 with TRBJ1-1; D is undetermined. The CDR3 extends over 13 amino acids. Germline V gene sequence: CDR1 SGHRS, CDR2 YFSETQ. The V gene lost 0 bases and the J gene lost 0 bases, with 3 bases spanning the gap. For the CDR3, the DNA is TGCGCCAGCAGCTTGGACGTGAACACTGAAGCTTTCTTT. Its translation is CASSLDVNTEAFF.

The chain joins TRBV11-3 to TRBJ2-1, with 8 bases identical to TRBD2. CDR1 is SGHNT, CDR2 YENEEA, per germline. This CDR3 contains 14 residues. With V trimmed by 6 bases and J by 5 bases, 6 bases remained unmatched. The chain's CDR3 is CASSSGLDHNEQFF. The CDR3 bases are TGTGCCAGCAGTTCGGGACTAGACCACAATGAGCAGTTCTTC.

This clonotype was seen just once. This chain connects TRBV4-3 to TRBJ2-2; no clear D. Trimming took off 4 bases at V and 5 bases at J, with 11 bases between the two ends. Germline lookup yields CDR1 LGHNA and CDR2 YSLEER. The CDR3 spans 14 residues. The CDR3 is CASSPVAGTGELFF. CDR3 DNA: TGCGCCAGCAGCCCCGTCGCTGGGACCGGGGAGCTGTTTTTT.

The rearrangement uses TRBV25-1 and TRBJ2-1; TRBD2 aligns across 7 bases. The trim removed 3 bases at V and 0 bases at J, leaving 5 bases unmatched. The germline CDR1 and CDR2 sequences are MGHDK and SYGVNS. The CDR3 is 16 amino acids. Here the CDR3 reads CASSDSASGSYNEQFF. The CDR3 coding sequence is TGTGCCAGCAGTGATTCGGCTAGCGGCTCCTACAATGAGCAGTTCTTC.

This chain links TRBV29-1 with TRBJ2-1; tentative D call: TRBD1 (6 bases). The CDR3 extends over 13 amino acids. Per germline, CDR1 SQVTM and CDR2 ANQGSEA. Trimming cost V 6 bases and J 0 bases, with 9 bases left between them. This chain's CDR3 is CSVGQISYNEQFF. The CDR3 DNA reads TGCAGCGTAGGACAGATCTCCTACAATGAGCAGTTCTTC.

The genes are TRBV7-9 and TRBJ1-1; D gene unclear. The germline V and J ends were trimmed by 1 base and 4 bases, with 13 bases remaining between them. Germline CDR1 and CDR2: SEHNR and FQNEAQ (reference sequence). The CDR3 contains 15 residues. CDR3 sequence reads: CASSLGLVLGTEAFF. The CDR3 coding sequence is TGTGCCAGCAGCTTAGGTTTGGTGCTGGGCACTGAAGCTTTCTTT.

This sequence joins TRBV28 and TRBJ1-6; D unclear. V was shortened by 1 base and J by 8 bases, with 12 bases between the two germline ends. Germline CDR1 and CDR2: MDHEN and SYDVKM. The CDR3 runs 15 residues. The CDR3 reads CASSLLNRGYSPLHF. The CDR3 bases are TGTGCCAGCAGTTTATTGAACAGAGGGTATTCACCCCTCCACTTT.

The chain links TRBV7-9 to TRBJ2-3; 9 bases map to TRBD1. Germline V gives CDR1 SEHNR, CDR2 FQNEAQ (reference sequence). With V trimmed by 5 bases and J by 3 bases, 12 bases remained unmatched. CDR3 length: 17 amino acids. CDR3 sequence (DNA): TGTGCCAGCAGCCTACCTTCCGGGACAGGGAGGACAGATACGCAGTATTTT. It encodes CASSLPSGTGRTDTQYF. The whole variable domain, remainder taken from reference TRBV7-9 and TRBJ2-3, is DTGVSQNPRHKITKRGQNVTFRCDPISEHNRLYWYRQTLGQGPEFLTYFQNEAQLEKSRLLSDRFSAERPKGSFSTLEIQRTEQGDSAMYLCASSLPSGTGRTDTQYFGPGTRLTVL.

The rearrangement joins TRBV7-8 to TRBJ1-1; possible D gene TRBD1, 5 bases. Trimming shortened V by 9 bases and J by 6 bases, and 23 bases separated the two germline ends. CDR3 length: 15 residues. Germline CDR1 and CDR2: SGHVS and FQNEAQ. The CDR3 DNA follows: TGTGCCAGTAGCGGGCAGGGTCCGGGAGTAGCTGAAGCTTTCTTT. Its translation is CASSGQGPGVAEAFF.

The chain links TRBV28 to TRBJ2-3; no reliable D call. Trimming took 3 bases from V and 1 from J, leaving 11 bases between them. Germline CDR1 and CDR2: MDHEN and SYDVKM. CDR3 length: 15 residues. The CDR3 DNA is TGTGCCAGCAGTTTTCCCGGACCAGGCACAGATACGCAGTATTTT. It specifies CASSFPGPGTDTQYF.

Only one count was recorded for this clonotype. V usage is TRBV20-1 and J usage is TRBJ2-1; D may correspond to TRBD1 or TRBD2 (5 bases each). Between the trimmed V and J ends, which lost 1 base and 5 bases, there was a span of 21 bases. The CDR3 is 17 amino acids. Germline V gene data show CDR1 as DFQATT and CDR2 as SNEGSKA (reference sequence). The CDR3 nucleotides read TGCAGTGCTAGAGTTGCATGGGCGGAGATGGGGGACAATGAGCAGTTCTTC. Amino acids: CSARVAWAEMGDNEQFF.

The rearrangement uses TRBV4-3 and TRBJ1-5; D is ambiguous. Germline CDR1 and CDR2: LGHNA and YSLEER. The CDR3 length is 17 residues. Trimming pared 0 bases from V and 2 bases from J, leaving 14 bases between. This CDR3 reads CASSQDISGKGNQPQHF. The CDR3 DNA is TGCGCCAGCAGCCAAGATATTTCGGGCAAGGGCAATCAGCCCCAGCATTTT.

V usage is TRBV19 and J usage is TRBJ2-2, with TRBD2 matching 8 bases. J gave up 3 bases and V 7 bases, and 10 bases lay outside the gene matches. The CDR3 loop spans 16 amino acids. Germline V gives CDR1 LNHDA, CDR2 SQIVND (reference sequence). Here the CDR3 DNA reads TGTGCCAGTAAACAGGAGCGGGAGATGTACACCGGGGAGCTGTTTTTT. Its protein is CASKQEREMYTGELFF.

The rearrangement uses TRBV28 and TRBJ1-1, with no clear D. CDR3 length: 16 amino acids. Germline V gives CDR1 MDHEN, CDR2 SYDVKM. The V and J ends lost 2 bases and 0 bases respectively, with 13 bases between them. CDR3 in DNA: TGTGCCAGCAGTTTAGGTTTTCTTTGGTTGAACACTGAAGCTTTCTTT. Protein: CASSLGFLWLNTEAFF.

This clonotype was detected once. The CDR3 DNA reads as TGTGCCAGCCGACTAGCGGGAACCCCCGGCAATGAGCAGTTCTTC. This sequence encodes CASRLAGTPGNEQFF. The chain links TRBV7-3 to TRBJ2-1; 11 bases fit TRBD2. The CDR3 is 15 residues long. Trimming took 8 bases from V and 6 from J; bases not matched to a gene: 9. Germline V gene lookup returns CDR1 SGHTA and CDR2 FQGTGA.

The chain uses TRBV5-1 and TRBJ2-5, with 10 bases that match TRBD1. The CDR3 consists of 17 residues. Trimming at V came to 1 base and at J to 2 bases, leaving 8 bases not matched to a gene. Per the germline V gene, CDR1 is SGHRS and CDR2 is YFSETQ. In DNA, the CDR3 is TGCGCCAGCAGCTTGCTGAGACCGGGACAGGGGCAAGAGACCCAGTACTTC. Translation: CASSLLRPGQGQETQYF.

J is TRBJ1-1 and V is TRBV10-3, with a weak D call TRBD1 (6 bases). Per the germline V gene, CDR1 is ENHRY and CDR2 is SYGVKD. The CDR3 length is 15 residues. V lost 0 bases and J 1 base, leaving 9 bases between the germline ends. The CDR3 nucleotides read TGTGCCATCAGTGAGTCCGACAGGCGGAACACTGAAGCTTTCTTT. It codes for CAISESDRRNTEAFF.

The chain employs TRBV11-2 and TRBJ2-1; the D gene is possibly TRBD2 (6 bases). Germline CDR1 SGHAT, CDR2 FQNNGV. This CDR3 spans 14 amino acids. Between the trimmed V and J ends, which lost 5 bases and 5 bases, there was a span of 13 bases. This CDR3 reads CASSPISGHNEQFF. Written as DNA, the CDR3 is TGTGCCAGCAGCCCCATTAGCGGTCACAATGAGCAGTTCTTC.

This clonotype appeared a single time. This chain links TRBV5-1 with TRBJ1-1; no firm D call. V lost 1 base, J lost 3 bases, and 7 bases lay in between. The CDR3 totals 13 residues. Per the germline V gene, CDR1 is SGHRS and CDR2 is YFSETQ. The CDR3 DNA is TGCGCCAGCAGCTTGTACGGGTACACTGAAGCTTTCTTT. Translated: CASSLYGYTEAFF.

The table lists this clonotype with a few counts. The J gene is TRBJ2-7, the V gene TRBV6-5; TRBD1 is a possible D gene (5 bases). Trimming took 2 bases from V and 5 from J, leaving 19 bases between them. The CDR3 loop spans 16 amino acids. Germline CDR1 reads MNHEY; CDR2 reads SVGAGI. The DNA of the CDR3 is TGTGCCAGCAGTTACGTCGTATCCCCCCAGGGTGACGAGCAGTACTTC. It is translated as CASSYVVSPQGDEQYF.

This clonotype is a singleton in its sample. The V call is TRBV7-9, the J call TRBJ2-7; D unclear. The germline V and J ends were trimmed by 5 bases and 5 bases, with 10 bases remaining between them. There are 12 residues in the CDR3. The germline V gene encodes CDR1 SEHNR and CDR2 FQNEAQ (reference sequence). The CDR3 here is CASSPSVHEQYF. CDR3 DNA: TGTGCCAGCAGCCCGTCCGTTCACGAGCAGTACTTC. The complete variable domain, with remaining parts taken from reference TRBV7-9 and TRBJ2-7, reads DTGVSQNPRHKITKRGQNVTFRCDPISEHNRLYWYRQTLGQGPEFLTYFQNEAQLEKSRLLSDRFSAERPKGSFSTLEIQRTEQGDSAMYLCASSPSVHEQYFGPGTRLTVT.

V usage is TRBV4-3 and J usage is TRBJ1-4; 8 nucleotides match TRBD1. The length of the CDR3 is 16 residues. Trimming took 3 bases from V and 7 from J; bases not matched to a gene: 10. CDR1 is LGHNA and CDR2 is YSLEER in the germline V gene. CDR3 in DNA: TGCGCCAGCAGCCAGCGCGACAGGGGTTACGGTGAAAAACTGTTTTTT. This codes for CASSQRDRGYGEKLFF.

The chain employs TRBV7-9 and TRBJ1-3; 8 nucleotides line up with TRBD1. The trim removed 4 bases at V and 4 bases at J, leaving 12 bases unmatched. The CDR3 spans 17 residues. The germline V gene has CDR1 SEHNR and CDR2 FQNEAQ (reference sequence). For the CDR3, the DNA is TGTGCCAGCAGCTCGTCTTTACAGGGGGTAATCGGAAACACCATATATTTT. This gives the protein CASSSSLQGVIGNTIYF.

Here the CDR3 DNA reads TGTGCCACCAGTGAAGGTGGCAGAACCAATCAGCCCCAGCATTTT. This encodes CATSEGGRTNQPQHF. The chain uses TRBV24-1 and TRBJ1-5; D unclear. The CDR3 contains 15 residues. Germline CDR1 KGHDR, CDR2 SFDVKD. The germline V and J ends were trimmed by 4 bases and 3 bases, with 12 bases remaining between them.